Presented here are 24 T cell receptor beta chains from one specimen sequenced in a study of blood T cell repertoires in COVID-19. Repertoires were generated with immunoSEQ multiplex PCR, while TCRdb's copy carries only in-frame clones and drops some. The data show fewer than 250,000 clones, with 86% seen just once and approximately 5.5% held by the top ten. The sequencing input was peripheral blood. All receptors come from an elderly woman with COVID-19, enrolled during active disease.

V gene TRBV2 combines with J gene TRBJ1-1, with D possibly matching TRBD1 (5 bases). The germline gives CDR1 SNHLY, CDR2 FYNNEI. CDR3 size: 12 residues. The V end was cut by 10 bases, the J end by 5 bases, with 14 bases between. CDR3 in amino acids: CATRGEGTEAFF. DNA of the CDR3: TGTGCCACCCGGGGGGAGGGAACTGAAGCTTTCTTT.

The V gene is TRBV27, the J gene TRBJ2-6; D gene ambiguous. The CDR3 has 15 residues. Germline V gene data show CDR1 as MNHEY and CDR2 as SMNVEV (reference sequence). Between the trimmed V and J ends, which lost 5 bases and 3 bases, there was a span of 11 bases. The CDR3 is CASSGWLDGANVLTF. The CDR3 region has the DNA TGTGCCAGCAGTGGCTGGCTAGATGGGGCCAACGTCCTGACTTTC.

The chain joins TRBV6-5 to TRBJ1-6; possible D gene TRBD1, 6 bases. CDR3 size: 16 residues. Trimming stripped 0 bases from V and 7 bases from J, with 13 bases between. Looked up from germline, CDR1 is MNHEY and CDR2 is SVGAGI. The CDR3 region is CASSYSQGTGNSPLHF. CDR3 in DNA: TGTGCCAGCAGTTACTCACAGGGCACCGGGAATTCACCCCTCCACTTT.

The rearrangement links TRBV13 to TRBJ1-2, with 9 bases aligning to TRBD1. This CDR3 is 14 amino acids long. The V and J ends lost 10 bases and 2 bases, in that order; junction bases with no gene match: 8. Germline values: CDR1 PRHDT, CDR2 FYEKMQ (reference sequence). CDR3 DNA sequence: TGTGCCACCCGACCGGGACAGGGAAACTATGGCTACACCTTC. It encodes CATRPGQGNYGYTF. Based on the CDR3 plus reference TRBV13 and TRBJ1-2, the full variable domain is AAGVIQSPRHLIKEKRETATLKCYPIPRHDTVYWYQQGPGQDPQFLISFYEKMQSDKGSIPDRFSAQQFSDYHSELNMSSLELGDSALYFCATRPGQGNYGYTFGSGTRLTVV.

The genes are TRBV6-5 and TRBJ1-4; unclear D gene. The V end was cut by 0 bases, the J end by 8 bases, with 13 bases between. The CDR3 is 15 residues long. Germline CDR1 and CDR2: MNHEY and SVGAGI. CDR3 nucleotides: TGTGCCAGCAGTTACTCGGGCAGCAGAGTGGAAAAACTGTTTTTT. This translates into CASSYSGSRVEKLFF.

The rearrangement joins TRBV2 to TRBJ1-2, with D unclear. Looked up from germline, CDR1 is SNHLY and CDR2 is FYNNEI. The V and J ends lost 3 bases and 7 bases respectively, with 9 bases between them. This CDR3 is built from 12 residues. The CDR3 loop is CASSDPGVGYTF. The CDR3 coding sequence is TGTGCCAGCAGTGATCCCGGGGTTGGCTACACCTTC.

V usage is TRBV27 and J usage is TRBJ1-6; TRBD1 is a possible D gene (6 bases). V was clipped by 2 bases and J by 0 bases, with 14 bases between them. The CDR3 totals 18 residues. CDR1 is MNHEY, CDR2 SMNVEV, per germline (reference sequence). CDR3 nucleotide sequence: TGTGCCAGCAGTTTAGCCCCTACAGGGTCCTCCTATAATTCACCCCTCCACTTT. Translated: CASSLAPTGSSYNSPLHF.

The rearrangement uses TRBV6-2 or TRBV6-3 and TRBJ1-2, with TRBD1 matching 11 bases. The CDR3 is made up of 20 amino acids. Germline trimming cut 2 bases from V and 0 bases from J; bases unmatched to any gene: 14. Germline lookup yields CDR1 MNHEY and CDR2 SVGEGT. This chain's CDR3 is CASSYPGQGATTFANYGYTF. CDR3 coding DNA: TGTGCCAGCAGTTACCCCGGACAGGGGGCAACGACGTTCGCTAACTATGGCTACACCTTC.

The chain links TRBV11-2 to TRBJ2-3; 7 bases are a match to TRBD1. After removal of 6 bases from V and 0 bases from J, the junction contained 9 bases not matched to a gene. CDR1 and CDR2 (germline): SGHAT, FQNNGV. This CDR3 region has 16 residues. CDR3 nucleotides: TGTGCCAGCAGGGGACAGCGACGTCTTAGCACAGATACGCAGTATTTT. It yields the protein CASRGQRRLSTDTQYF. Drawing the rest from reference TRBV11-2 and TRBJ2-3, the complete variable domain is EAGVAQSPRYKIIEKRQSVAFWCNPISGHATLYWYQQILGQGPKLLIQFQNNGVVDDSQLPKDRFSAERLKGVDSTLKIQPAKLEDSAVYLCASRGQRRLSTDTQYFGPGTRLTVL.

Comment on this clone: The same CDR3 is also encoded by other DNA sequences in this sample. The chain carries TRBV24-1 and TRBJ2-5; D might be TRBD1 (6 bases). Germline values: CDR1 KGHDR, CDR2 SFDVKD. Trimming pared 3 bases from V and 4 bases from J, leaving 8 bases between. The CDR3 has 13 amino acids. The CDR3: CATSDPRGETQYF. Written as DNA, the CDR3 is TGTGCCACCAGTGATCCCAGGGGAGAGACCCAGTACTTC.

The CDR3 DNA sequence: TGTGCCAGTACTCAGGGAAATCGGGAGACCCAGTACTTC. Protein sequence: CASTQGNRETQYF. The chain is built from TRBV6-5 and TRBJ2-5, with D maybe TRBD1 (5 bases). Germline V gene data show CDR1 as MNHEY and CDR2 as SVGAGI. CDR3 length: 13 amino acids. The V and J ends lost 9 bases and 5 bases respectively, with 16 bases between them.

This clone was detected a few times. This rearrangement joins TRBV11-3 to TRBJ2-1, with a weak D call TRBD2 (6 bases). The CDR3 covers 15 residues. The V gene's germline CDR1 is SGHNT and CDR2 YENEEA. V was trimmed by 2 bases and J by 7 bases, leaving 15 bases between them. CDR3 in DNA: TGTGCCAGCAGCTTACTGGGGGGTGCTGGGAATGAGCAGTTCTTC. As protein: CASSLLGGAGNEQFF.

CDR3 DNA: TGCGCCAGCACCTTCCCGACAGGGACGTACAATGAGCAGTTCTTC. Protein sequence: CASTFPTGTYNEQFF. The rearrangement joins TRBV5-1 to TRBJ2-1; 7 bases map to TRBD1. The CDR3 has 15 amino acids. CDR1 is SGHRS and CDR2 is YFSETQ in the germline V gene. V shed 6 bases and J 4 bases; nucleotides not matched to a gene: 10.

The chain joins TRBV6-1 to TRBJ1-2; the D gene is possibly TRBD1 (5 bases). CDR1 and CDR2 (germline): MNHNS, SASEGT. V was pared by 3 bases and J by 2 bases, with 7 bases between. The CDR3 is 13 residues long. The CDR3 sequence is CASSDAGNYGYTF. DNA of the CDR3: TGTGCCAGCAGTGATGCAGGGAACTATGGCTACACCTTC.

The rearrangement uses TRBV3-1 (or the pseudogene TRBV3-2) and TRBJ2-2, with D possibly matching TRBD1 (6 bases). The germline V gene encodes CDR1 LGHDT and CDR2 YNNKEL (reference sequence). The length of the CDR3 is 15 residues. The V and J ends lost 3 bases and 2 bases respectively, with 10 bases between them. Written as DNA, the CDR3 is TGTGCCAGCAGCCAGTGGGACACCAACACCGGGGAGCTGTTTTTT. Residues: CASSQWDTNTGELFF.

CDR3 in DNA: TGTGCCAGCAGCTCCGCCCTACGATGGGGACAGGCTTCCTACGAGCAGTACTTC. Translating it yields CASSSALRWGQASYEQYF. The chain combines TRBV5-6 with TRBJ2-7, with 8 bases fitting TRBD1. Germline values: CDR1 SGHDT, CDR2 YYEEEE. With 3 bases clipped from V and 1 base from J, the junction kept 15 bases outside the gene matches. There are 18 residues in the CDR3. The entire variable domain, with the rest obtained from reference TRBV5-6 and TRBJ2-7, is as follows: DAGVTQSPTHLIKTRGQQVTLRCSPKSGHDTVSWYQQALGQGPQFIFQYYEEEERQRGNFPDRFSGHQFPNYSSELNVNALLLGDSALYLCASSSALRWGQASYEQYFGPGTRLTVT.

The chain couples TRBV7-9 to TRBJ1-4, with TRBD1 matching over 11 bases. The germline CDR1 and CDR2 sequences are SEHNR and FQNEAQ (reference sequence). Trimming at V came to 5 bases and at J to 0 bases, leaving 8 bases not matched to a gene. This CDR3 comprises 18 residues. The CDR3 region has the DNA TGTGCCAGCAGCCTCTGGACAGGGGGCGCGTCAACTAATGAAAAACTGTTTTTT. Its translation: CASSLWTGGASTNEKLFF.

For the CDR3, the DNA is TGTGCCAGCAGCTTAGCAGGGGGCTTTGAGACCCAGTACTTC. Translated: CASSLAGGFETQYF. The chain links TRBV7-9 to TRBJ2-5, with 7 bases that match TRBD1. Germline V gives CDR1 SEHNR, CDR2 FQNEAQ (reference sequence). The CDR3 contains 14 residues. Losses at the gene ends were 0 bases for V and 5 bases for J; bases not matched to a gene: 3.

The V and J genes are TRBV28 and TRBJ1-6, with a possible D match to TRBD1 (6 bases). This CDR3 has 14 residues. Trimming stripped 8 bases from V and 11 bases from J, with 19 bases between. Germline-derived CDR1 and CDR2 are MDHEN and SYDVKM. CDR3 sequence: CASHSSSGDAPLHF. The DNA for the CDR3 is TGTGCCAGCCATTCTTCTTCAGGGGACGCACCCCTCCACTTT.

Concerning this clone itself: A read error may produce the germline difference seen at one junction end. J is TRBJ2-1 and V is TRBV7-7, with TRBD2 matching over 12 bases. CDR3 length: 15 residues. In germline, CDR1 is SSHAT, CDR2 FNYEAQ (reference sequence). CDR3 sequence: CASSPGLAGGNEQFF. In DNA, the CDR3 is TGTGCTAGCAGCCCAGGGCTAGCGGGGGGGAATGAGCAGTTCTTC.

The gene calls are TRBV6-5 and TRBJ1-1; D gene uncertain. The V end lost 8 bases, the J end lost 1 base, and 11 bases lay between the germline ends. Germline CDR1 reads MNHEY; CDR2 reads SVGAGI. The CDR3 consists of 13 residues. CDR3 in amino acids: CASSAEWNTEAFF. CDR3 DNA sequence: TGTGCCAGCTCTGCAGAATGGAACACTGAAGCTTTCTTT.

The genes are TRBV19 and TRBJ1-4, with D possibly TRBD1 on 6 matching bases. Between the trimmed V and J ends, which lost 4 bases and 6 bases, there was a span of 9 bases. The CDR3 has 13 residues. Germline lookup yields CDR1 LNHDA and CDR2 SQIVND (reference sequence). In DNA, the CDR3 is TGTGCCAGTAGTAAGGGGGATGATGAAAAACTGTTTTTT. This encodes CASSKGDDEKLFF.

This chain links TRBV7-9 with TRBJ2-4; 8 bases are shared with TRBD1. The CDR3 consists of 15 residues. The germline gives CDR1 SEHNR, CDR2 FQNEAQ (reference sequence). The J segment lost 3 bases and the V segment lost 10 bases, leaving 11 bases of the junction unmatched. The CDR3 DNA follows: TGTGCCATCAATGGGGCAGGGGGCTTCAAAAACATTCAGTACTTC. It is translated as CAINGAGGFKNIQYF. Using reference TRBV7-9 and TRBJ2-4 for the parts outside the CDR3, the full variable domain is DTGVSQNPRHKITKRGQNVTFRCDPISEHNRLYWYRQTLGQGPEFLTYFQNEAQLEKSRLLSDRFSAERPKGSFSTLEIQRTEQGDSAMYLCAINGAGGFKNIQYFGAGTRLSVL.

This clone showed up just once. This sequence joins TRBV20-1 and TRBJ1-1; D may be TRBD1 (6 bases). CDR3 size: 11 residues. Germline V lookup: CDR1 DFQATT, CDR2 SNEGSKA (reference sequence). V was clipped by 5 bases and J by 10 bases, with 14 bases between them. The CDR3 DNA reads as TGCAGTGCTCCCAGGGGCCCCGTAGCTTTCTTT. Translating it yields CSAPRGPVAFF.